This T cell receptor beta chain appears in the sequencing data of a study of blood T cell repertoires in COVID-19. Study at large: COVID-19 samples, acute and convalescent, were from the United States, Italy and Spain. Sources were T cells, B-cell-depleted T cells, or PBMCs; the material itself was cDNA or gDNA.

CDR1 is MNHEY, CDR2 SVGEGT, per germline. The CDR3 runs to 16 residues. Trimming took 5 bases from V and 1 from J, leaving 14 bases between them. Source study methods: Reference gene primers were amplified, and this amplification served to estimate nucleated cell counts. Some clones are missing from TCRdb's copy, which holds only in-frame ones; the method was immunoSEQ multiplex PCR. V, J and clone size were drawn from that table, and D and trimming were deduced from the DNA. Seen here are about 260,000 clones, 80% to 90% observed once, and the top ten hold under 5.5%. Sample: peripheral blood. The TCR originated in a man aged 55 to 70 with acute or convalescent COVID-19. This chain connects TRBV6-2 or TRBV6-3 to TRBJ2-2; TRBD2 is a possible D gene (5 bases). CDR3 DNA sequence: TGTGCCAGCAGTGGAGGACGTGGGGAGAACACCGGGGAGCTGTTTTTT. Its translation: CASSGGRGENTGELFF.